These 24 T cell receptor beta chains were all obtained from the same sample, sequenced in a study of regulatory T cells in long-lasting Graves disease. Investigators prepared the TCR beta libraries by applying iRepertoire HTBI primers and Arm-PCR of CDR3 regions. Each CDR3 protein is one row after TCRdb ran MiXCR on the multiplex PCR reads. The sample includes approximately 310,000 distinct CDR3 sequences, 18% of them seen just once. Time point: newly diagnosed GD, antithyroid drugs for less than 3 months. Following extraction of RNA from PBMCs, that RNA was used to make the TCR library. The sample was peripheral blood mononuclear cells (PBMCs), taken at new diagnosis, from a patient treated with antithyroid drugs. The origin of the receptors is a female donor with Graves disease.

This clonotype appeared many times. The chain is built from TRBV7-9 and TRBJ2-5; D is unresolved. Germline CDR1 reads SEHNR; CDR2 reads FQNEAQ (reference sequence). Trimming removed 3 bases from V and 1 base from J, with 9 bases in between. The CDR3 runs 14 residues. CDR3 DNA sequence: TGTGCCAGCAGCTTCGGCGAGACCCAAGAGACCCAGTACTTC. It is translated as CASSFGETQETQYF.

This clonotype was seen at least ten times. J is TRBJ2-1 and V is TRBV19; D gene uncertain. CDR3 length equals 13 residues. V lost 3 bases and J 7 bases, leaving 10 bases between the germline ends. Germline assignment: CDR1 LNHDA and CDR2 SQIVND (reference sequence). CDR3 sequence (DNA): TGTGCCAGTAGTATTGATCTAGAGAATGAGCAGTTCTTC. Amino acid sequence: CASSIDLENEQFF.

This clonotype came up many times. The CDR3 sequence: CASSLYGTGNEKLFF. In nucleotides, the CDR3 is TGTGCCAGCAGTTTATATGGGACAGGGAATGAAAAACTGTTTTTT. V usage is TRBV27 and J usage is TRBJ1-4; 9 bases agree with TRBD1. Losses at the gene ends were 1 base for V and 5 bases for J; bases not matched to a gene: 2. CDR1 is MNHEY and CDR2 is SMNVEV in the germline V gene (reference sequence). The CDR3 covers 15 residues.

The sample holds many counts of this clonotype. The CDR3 reads CASSLESYEQYF. CDR3 in DNA: TGTGCCAGCAGCTTAGAGAGCTACGAGCAGTACTTC. This rearrangement joins TRBV7-9 to TRBJ2-7; D is ambiguous. The CDR3 runs 12 residues. Trimming stripped 1 base from V and 3 bases from J, with 4 bases between. Germline V gives CDR1 SEHNR, CDR2 FQNEAQ (reference sequence). The full variable domain, in which reference TRBV7-9 and TRBJ2-7 provide the parts outside the CDR3, is DTGVSQNPRHKITKRGQNVTFRCDPISEHNRLYWYRQTLGQGPEFLTYFQNEAQLEKSRLLSDRFSAERPKGSFSTLEIQRTEQGDSAMYLCASSLESYEQYFGPGTRLTVT.

This clonotype was counted at least ten times. The chain is built from TRBV5-1 and TRBJ1-6; 7 nucleotides align to TRBD1. The V and J ends lost 2 bases and 7 bases, in that order; junction bases with no gene match: 6. Germline values: CDR1 SGHRS, CDR2 YFSETQ. The CDR3 consists of 15 residues. The CDR3 DNA is TGCGCCAGCAGCTTTACAGGGGTTTGGAATTCACCCCTCCACTTT. It codes for CASSFTGVWNSPLHF.

CDR3 nucleotide sequence: TGTGCCACCAGCAGAGAGAATAACCCGGGGACAGGGTCAGGGGAGACCCAGTACTTC. Translated, it gives CATSRENNPGTGSGETQYF. The rearrangement uses TRBV15 and TRBJ2-5, with TRBD1 matching 9 bases. V lost 0 bases and J lost 5; bases outside the gene matches: 16. Germline assignment: CDR1 LNHNV and CDR2 YYDKDF (reference sequence). This CDR3 spans 19 amino acids.

This clonotype has a count of ten or more. V usage is TRBV28 and J usage is TRBJ2-3; D might be TRBD1 (5 bases). The length of the CDR3 is 17 residues. Germline lookup yields CDR1 MDHEN and CDR2 SYDVKM. The germline V and J ends were trimmed by 3 bases and 2 bases, with 18 bases remaining between them. The CDR3 spells CASSLFPGGRATDTQYF. The CDR3 bases are TGTGCCAGCAGTTTGTTCCCCGGCGGCAGGGCCACAGATACGCAGTATTTT.

The chain recombines TRBV3-1 with TRBJ1-5, with D perhaps TRBD1 (6 bases). CDR1 and CDR2 (germline): LGHDT, YNNKEL (reference sequence). Deletions cut 8 bases from V and 3 bases from J, with 20 bases between. The CDR3 sequence is 16 residues long. The CDR3 is CASGLTGRGNNQPQHF. The CDR3 DNA sequence: TGTGCCAGCGGCCTCACAGGGAGGGGAAACAATCAGCCCCAGCATTTT.

This clonotype was seen only a few times. A much bigger clone sits one base away, suggesting this may be a read error. CDR3 coding DNA: TGCAGTGCGGGAGGGGGGGGGCAGACCCAGTACTTC. Encoded protein: CSAGGGGQTQYF. This rearrangement joins TRBV20-1 to TRBJ2-5; the D gene is possibly TRBD2 (7 bases). Germline loops: CDR1 DFQATT, CDR2 SNEGSKA (reference sequence). V was shortened by 6 bases and J by 6 bases, with 14 bases between the two germline ends. CDR3 length: 12 amino acids.

This clonotype was detected only a few times. This rearrangement joins TRBV2 to TRBJ1-2; 12 bases fit TRBD1. This CDR3 has 16 residues. Germline-derived CDR1 and CDR2 are SNHLY and FYNNEI. V shed 7 bases, J shed 6 bases, and the junction held 12 bases outside the gene matches. CDR3 protein: CASTDGGTGGKDGYTF. CDR3 DNA: TGTGCCAGCACCGACGGTGGGACAGGGGGCAAAGATGGCTACACCTTC.

This clonotype was counted many times. This chain joins TRBV2 and TRBJ2-2; no clear D. CDR1 and CDR2 (germline): SNHLY, FYNNEI. CDR3 length equals 13 residues. Trimming stripped 7 bases from V and 3 bases from J, with 9 bases between. CDR3 loop: CASTESYTGELFF. CDR3 in DNA: TGTGCCAGCACGGAGTCTTACACCGGGGAGCTGTTTTTT.

The J gene is TRBJ2-5, the V gene TRBV6-2 or TRBV6-3; 10 bases map to TRBD1. The germline gives CDR1 MNHEY, CDR2 SVGEGT. The CDR3 runs 16 residues. The trim removed 4 bases at V and 4 bases at J, leaving 9 bases unmatched. DNA of the CDR3: TGTGCCAGCAGTTTCTCCTCGACAGGGGGCGGAGAGACCCAGTACTTC. Translation gives CASSFSSTGGGETQYF.

Ten or more counts support this clonotype. The chain employs TRBV5-1 and TRBJ2-7, with 7 positions matching TRBD2. Germline V gene data show CDR1 as SGHRS and CDR2 as YFSETQ. This CDR3 contains 21 residues. Germline trimming cut 4 bases from V and 1 base from J; bases unmatched to any gene: 26. The CDR3 nucleotides are TGCGCCAGCAGCGCTCCCCGAACCGGACTAGGGATCTCACTTGGTTCCTACGAGCAGTACTTC. Its translation is CASSAPRTGLGISLGSYEQYF.

With respect to this clonotype: This sequence may be a read error, since a much larger clone differs from it by one base. The V and J genes are TRBV30 and TRBJ2-1; D might be TRBD1 (6 bases). V dropped 1 base and J dropped 10 bases, with 17 bases sitting between them. The germline V gene has CDR1 GTSNPN and CDR2 SVGIG (reference sequence). The CDR3 has 14 residues. Here the CDR3 reads CAWSGTVLPPEQFF. CDR3 in DNA: TGTGCCTGGAGTGGGACAGTCCTTCCCCCGGAGCAGTTCTTC.

This clonotype was seen only a few times. V usage is TRBV29-1 and J usage is TRBJ2-5; no definite D call. The V gene's germline CDR1 is SQVTM and CDR2 ANQGSEA. This CDR3 has 12 residues. Trimming left V 4 bases short and J 2 bases short, with 8 bases between. CDR3 region: CSVGKQQETQYF. The DNA for the CDR3 is TGCAGCGTTGGAAAACAGCAAGAGACCCAGTACTTC.

The sample holds many counts of this clonotype. This rearrangement joins TRBV7-3 to TRBJ1-1, with D perhaps TRBD1 (5 bases). The CDR3 runs 17 residues. CDR1 is SGHTA, CDR2 FQGTGA, per germline. V lost 5 bases, J lost 1 base, and 20 bases lay in between. This CDR3 reads CASSQDSSTGSNTEAFF. CDR3 bases: TGTGCCAGCAGCCAAGACAGTTCCACCGGTTCGAACACTGAAGCTTTCTTT. Together with reference TRBV7-3 and TRBJ1-1, the CDR3 gives the full variable domain: GAGVSQTPSNKVTEKGKYVELRCDPISGHTALYWYRQSLGQGPEFLIYFQGTGAADDSGLPNDRFFAVRPEGSVSTLKIQRTERGDSAVYLCASSQDSSTGSNTEAFFGQGTRLTVV.

This clonotype was found many times. The genes are TRBV11-2 and TRBJ2-3, with D unclear. From germline, CDR1 is SGHAT and CDR2 FQNNGV. The germline V and J ends were trimmed by 1 base and 2 bases, with 7 bases remaining between them. There are 14 residues in the CDR3. The CDR3 sequence: CASSLAPVTDTQYF. Written as DNA, the CDR3 is TGTGCCAGCAGCTTAGCCCCAGTCACAGATACGCAGTATTTT.

This chain links TRBV12-3 or TRBV12-4 with TRBJ2-7; 14 bases align to TRBD2. V was pared by 6 bases and J by 2 bases, with 9 bases of the junction left unmatched. The CDR3 spans 17 residues. In DNA form, the CDR3 reads TGTGCCAGCAGACCCGACCTGACTAGCGGGAGGGCCTACGAGCAGTACTTC. It yields the protein CASRPDLTSGRAYEQYF.

This clonotype was recorded many times. As DNA, the CDR3 is TGTGCCAGCGGCTTACCATCCGCCAGATACACCTTC. The encoded protein is CASGLPSARYTF. The V and J genes are TRBV28 and TRBJ1-2; D gene ambiguous. CDR3 length equals 12 residues. The V and J ends lost 8 bases and 11 bases respectively, with 18 bases between them. Per the germline V gene, CDR1 is MDHEN and CDR2 is SYDVKM.

The sample holds many counts of this clonotype. V usage is TRBV29-1 and J usage is TRBJ1-4, with D perhaps matching TRBD1 (5 bases). The CDR3 sequence is 14 residues long. With 4 bases removed from V and 0 bases from J, the gap between germline ends came to 9 bases. Germline assignment: CDR1 SQVTM and CDR2 ANQGSEA. CDR3 nucleotides: TGCAGCGTTGGAGTGACAGCAACTAATGAAAAACTGTTTTTT. Translating gives CSVGVTATNEKLFF.

Ten or more counts support this clonotype. DNA for the CDR3: TGCAGTGCCTCGGACTTCCTTATTTCCTACAATGAGCAGTTCTTC. It specifies CSASDFLISYNEQFF. The chain uses TRBV20-1 and TRBJ2-1, with D possibly being TRBD2 (5 bases). CDR3 length: 15 amino acids. V dropped 6 bases and J dropped 1 base, with 16 bases sitting between them. Germline CDR1 and CDR2: DFQATT and SNEGSKA (reference sequence).

In its sample, this clonotype was seen many times. J is TRBJ1-2 and V is TRBV12-3 or TRBV12-4; TRBD1 aligns across 7 bases. The CDR3 runs to 13 residues. Losses at the gene ends were 5 bases for V and 8 bases for J; bases not matched to a gene: 8. CDR3 in DNA: TGTGCCAGCAGTCCCCAGGGACAGCGGGGCTACACCTTC. This translates into CASSPQGQRGYTF.

Many counts were recorded for this clonotype. The chain combines TRBV27 with TRBJ1-5, with D maybe TRBD1 (5 bases). Germline lookup yields CDR1 MNHEY and CDR2 SMNVEV (reference sequence). The CDR3 runs to 14 residues. V shed 6 bases and J shed 6 bases, with 15 bases lying between them. In DNA, the CDR3 is TGTGCCAGCAGAAACTCGGGGGGTGTTCAGCCCCAGCATTTT. This encodes CASRNSGGVQPQHF.

Many counts were recorded for this clonotype. The V call is TRBV2, the J call TRBJ1-5; unclear D gene. Germline-derived CDR1 and CDR2 are SNHLY and FYNNEI. Trimming shortened V by 6 bases and J by 6 bases, and 15 bases separated the two germline ends. There are 14 residues in the CDR3. The CDR3 DNA sequence: TGTGCCAGCAGAGACATCTATGGCGGTCAGCCCCAGCATTTT. Protein: CASRDIYGGQPQHF. Combining the CDR3 with reference TRBV2 and TRBJ1-5 gives the whole variable domain EPEVTQTPSHQVTQMGQEVILRCVPISNHLYFYWYRQILGQKVEFLVSFYNNEISEKSEIFDDQFSVERPDGSNFTLKIRSTKLEDSAMYFCASRDIYGGQPQHFGDGTRLSIL.